This T cell receptor beta chain was captured by sequencing in a study of kidney transplant recipient with SARS-CoV-2 infection. TCRdb called the reads again in MiXCR, with one record for every CDR3 protein. The repertoire holds 250,000 or so distinct CDR3 sequences, 29% seen once, with less than 8.5% in the top ten. The trim removed 5 bases at V and 4 bases at J, leaving 5 bases unmatched. CDR3 length: 15 amino acids. CDR1 and CDR2 (germline): SGDLS, YYNGEE. This clonotype was seen repeatedly, ten times or more. The receptor was derived from a young adult male patient who had COVID-19 and was a kidney transplant recipient. Some T cells may arise from the graft donor. The rearrangement uses TRBV9 and TRBJ2-7, with 14 bases lining up with TRBD2. The starting material was a blood sample, obtained at baseline and between days 110 and 120 from a kidney transplant recipient. The CDR3: CASSVGLAGDYEQYF. In DNA form, the CDR3 reads TGTGCCAGCAGTGTGGGACTAGCGGGAGATTACGAGCAGTACTTC. The full variable domain, its missing parts supplied by reference TRBV9 and TRBJ2-7, is DSGVTQTPKHLITATGQRVTLRCSPRSGDLSVYWYQQSLDQGLQFLIQYYNGEERAKGNILERFSAQQFPDLHSELNLSSLELGDSALYFCASSVGLAGDYEQYFGPGTRLTVT.